The entry below describes one T cell receptor beta chain. Its antigen is undetermined. The data were taken from a study of cytomegalovirus exposure and HLA in healthy donors. Overall study results and limits: CMV serostatus stood as the only immune exposure information on hand. The likely explanation for a cluster of highly shared sequence variants was sequencing artifact. Of the V segments, some could not be distinguished, including TRBV6-2 and TRBV6-3, and were excluded.

Although they were nominally healthy when sampled, donors likely had unrecorded immune exposures. The PCR had 60 Vbeta and 13 Jbeta primers. Using immunoSEQ multiplex PCR, the repertoire was profiled, and TCRdb retains in-frame clones only, with some absent. The table includes tens of thousands of clones, 70% to 85% detected once. V lost 1 base, J lost 5 bases, and 9 bases stayed unmatched. The CDR3 length is 17 residues. Germline V gene sequence: CDR1 MDHEN, CDR2 SYDVKM. The sequence came from a man aged 45-65 years in good health and CMV-seronegative. The chain joins TRBV28 to TRBJ1-5, with 9 bases identical to TRBD1. Sequenced sample: PBMCs. The CDR3 region is CASSLSGTGWTHQPQHF. CDR3 DNA sequence: TGTGCCAGCAGTTTATCCGGGACAGGGTGGACGCATCAGCCCCAGCATTTT.